Following are 28 T cell receptor beta chains from one sample sequenced in a study of cytomegalovirus exposure and HLA in healthy donors. Repertoires were generated with immunoSEQ multiplex PCR, while TCRdb's copy carries only in-frame clones and drops some. Of approximately 260,000 clones listed, 75% to 90% are singletons. The sample consisted of PBMCs. These TCRs come from a woman aged 25 to 39 in good health and CMV-seropositive.

J is TRBJ1-5 and V is TRBV7-6, with 8 bases lining up with TRBD1. Germline values: CDR1 SGHVS, CDR2 FNYEAQ. With V trimmed by 5 bases and J by 0 bases, 6 bases remained unmatched. The CDR3 covers 16 residues. CDR3 sequence: CASSPGTGDSNQPQHF. The CDR3 coding sequence is TGTGCCAGCAGCCCGGGGACAGGCGATAGCAATCAGCCCCAGCATTTT.

The chain carries TRBV7-8 and TRBJ2-7; 14 nucleotides agree with TRBD2. Germline CDR1 is SGHVS and CDR2 is FQNEAQ. V trimming: 3 bases; J trimming: 0 bases; junction bases outside the gene matches: 7. The CDR3 spans 18 residues. The CDR3 loop is CASSFGLAGGETSYEQYF. CDR3 DNA sequence: TGTGCCAGCAGCTTCGGACTAGCGGGAGGCGAAACCTCCTACGAGCAGTACTTC.

CDR3 sequence reads: CASSPTGPGNTIYF. The CDR3 DNA reads as TGCGCCAGCAGCCCGACAGGGCCCGGAAACACCATATATTTT. The V gene is TRBV5-1, the J gene TRBJ1-3; 7 nucleotides match TRBD1. The CDR3 has 14 residues. J was trimmed by 4 bases and V by 4 bases; bases with no gene match: 5. Germline V gene sequence: CDR1 SGHRS, CDR2 YFSETQ. The complete variable domain, with remaining parts taken from reference TRBV5-1 and TRBJ1-3, reads KAGVTQTPRYLIKTRGQQVTLSCSPISGHRSVSWYQQTPGQGLQFLFEYFSETQRNKGNFPGRFSGRQFSNSRSEMNVSTLELGDSALYLCASSPTGPGNTIYFGEGSWLTVV.

The rearrangement links TRBV5-1 to TRBJ1-5; the match to TRBD1 covers 9 bases. V shed 0 bases and J 2 bases; nucleotides not matched to a gene: 3. Germline V CDR1 and CDR2: SGHRS, YFSETQ. The CDR3 spans 16 residues. DNA for the CDR3: TGCGCCAGCAGCTTGGGGACAGGGGCCCGCAATCAGCCCCAGCATTTT. Its translation: CASSLGTGARNQPQHF.

In this sample, this clone turned up a few times. The V and J genes are TRBV9 and TRBJ2-3, with a possible D match to TRBD2 (6 bases). The ends were cut back, 3 bases at V and 0 bases at J, with 14 bases in the middle. CDR1 SGDLS and CDR2 YYNGEE come from the germline V gene. This CDR3 is 16 amino acids long. Here the CDR3 DNA reads TGTGCCAGCAGCGCCCGGGTTAGCGGTAGCACAGATACGCAGTATTTT. Translating it yields CASSARVSGSTDTQYF.

The J gene is TRBJ2-3, the V gene TRBV30; a weak D match, TRBD1 (5 bases). Looked up from germline, CDR1 is GTSNPN and CDR2 is SVGIG (reference sequence). The ends were cut back, 2 bases at V and 0 bases at J, with 9 bases in the middle. The CDR3 is 14 residues long. The CDR3 region has the DNA TGTGCCTGGAGTATGGGGCAGAGCACAGATACGCAGTATTTT. It translates to CAWSMGQSTDTQYF.

V and J are TRBV27 and TRBJ1-5, with TRBD1 matching over 8 bases. The germline CDR1 and CDR2 sequences are MNHEY and SMNVEV (reference sequence). The CDR3 contains 17 residues. V trimming: 2 bases; J trimming: 2 bases; junction bases outside the gene matches: 8. The CDR3 reads CASSLLGTGGGNQPQHF. CDR3 nucleotides: TGTGCCAGCAGTTTACTAGGGACAGGCGGGGGCAATCAGCCCCAGCATTTT.

This clone came up once. This chain uses TRBV19 with TRBJ2-3; TRBD2 matches 9 bases. CDR1 is LNHDA, CDR2 SQIVND, per germline (reference sequence). The CDR3 has 13 residues. The ends lost 5 bases at V and 6 bases at J; junction bases unmatched: 3. This CDR3 reads CASSQREADTQYF. The CDR3 DNA is TGTGCCAGTAGTCAGCGGGAGGCGGATACGCAGTATTTT.

This clone was seen just once. This chain connects TRBV9 to TRBJ1-2, with D possibly being TRBD1 (5 bases). Germline CDR1 is SGDLS and CDR2 is YYNGEE. V was cut by 3 bases and J by 6 bases, with 6 bases left in between. The CDR3 covers 11 residues. In DNA form, the CDR3 reads TGTGCCAGCAGCGCCAGGGATGGCTACACCTTC. Translating it yields CASSARDGYTF.

The chain carries TRBV28 and TRBJ1-4; 10 bases line up with TRBD1. CDR1 and CDR2 from the germline V gene are MDHEN and SYDVKM. CDR3 length: 17 residues. The ends lost 7 bases at V and 0 bases at J; junction bases unmatched: 8. The CDR3 loop reads CASTTPGTGATNEKLFF. The CDR3 nucleotides read TGTGCCAGCACAACTCCCGGGACAGGGGCAACTAATGAAAAACTGTTTTTT. The full variable domain, in which reference TRBV28 and TRBJ1-4 provide the parts outside the CDR3, is DVKVTQSSRYLVKRTGEKVFLECVQDMDHENMFWYRQDPGLGLRLIYFSYDVKMKEKGDIPEGYSVSREKKERFSLILESASTNQTSMYLCASTTPGTGATNEKLFFGSGTQLSVL.

V is TRBV5-1 and J is TRBJ2-7, with D possibly TRBD2 on 5 matching bases. The CDR3 length is 14 residues. Germline CDR1 is SGHRS and CDR2 is YFSETQ. Trimming took off 2 bases at V and 2 bases at J, with 11 bases between the two ends. The CDR3 bases are TGCGCCAGCAGCTTCGGACGGGATGCCTACGAGCAGTACTTC. Translated: CASSFGRDAYEQYF.

The chain couples TRBV29-1 to TRBJ2-7, with a tentative D call TRBD2 (6 bases). From germline, CDR1 is SQVTM and CDR2 ANQGSEA. This CDR3 contains 15 residues. V lost 6 bases and J 0 bases, leaving 18 bases between the germline ends. In DNA, the CDR3 is TGCAGCGTACGAGGGGCCGGGAGCCGCTCCTACGAGCAGTACTTC. Protein sequence: CSVRGAGSRSYEQYF.

This chain links TRBV15 with TRBJ2-5; 9 positions agree with TRBD1. Germline CDR1 reads LNHNV; CDR2 reads YYDKDF (reference sequence). With 1 base clipped from V and 4 bases from J, the junction kept 7 bases outside the gene matches. The CDR3 has 16 residues. CDR3 protein: CATSRGGQGSGETQYF. The CDR3 nucleotides are TGTGCCACCAGCAGAGGGGGACAGGGATCGGGAGAGACCCAGTACTTC.

The chain uses TRBV29-1 and TRBJ2-1; 16 positions agree with TRBD2. The V gene's germline CDR1 is SQVTM and CDR2 ANQGSEA. V was clipped by 3 bases and J by 1 base; unmatched bases: 3. The CDR3 runs 17 residues. The CDR3 DNA sequence: TGCAGCGTTGAGGGACTAGCGGGAGGGGTTTCCTACAATGAGCAGTTCTTC. Its protein is CSVEGLAGGVSYNEQFF.

The J gene is TRBJ1-1, the V gene TRBV2; D unclear. Germline assignment: CDR1 SNHLY and CDR2 FYNNEI. V lost 9 bases and J lost 1, with 15 bases in between. The CDR3 runs 14 residues. The DNA of the CDR3 is TGTGCCAGACGGAGAGCGACGGGGAACACTGAAGCTTTCTTT. Residues: CARRRATGNTEAFF.

V and J are TRBV13 and TRBJ2-1; D unclear. CDR1 PRHDT and CDR2 FYEKMQ come from the germline V gene (reference sequence). This CDR3 spans 16 amino acids. V gave up 0 bases and J gave up 6 bases, with 15 bases separating them. The CDR3: CASSLGRRQAGNEQFF. The CDR3 DNA follows: TGTGCCAGCAGCTTAGGCCGCAGGCAGGCCGGCAATGAGCAGTTCTTC. Based on the CDR3 plus reference TRBV13 and TRBJ2-1, the full variable domain is AAGVIQSPRHLIKEKRETATLKCYPIPRHDTVYWYQQGPGQDPQFLISFYEKMQSDKGSIPDRFSAQQFSDYHSELNMSSLELGDSALYFCASSLGRRQAGNEQFFGPGTRLTVL.

The chain joins TRBV9 to TRBJ2-2, with D possibly matching TRBD2 (7 bases). The CDR3 totals 16 residues. The germline gives CDR1 SGDLS, CDR2 YYNGEE. V was clipped by 3 bases and J by 6 bases, with 18 bases between them. The CDR3 DNA sequence: TGTGCCAGCAGCGCCACCCCGGGGGGCAATTCCGGGGAGCTGTTTTTT. Its translation is CASSATPGGNSGELFF.

The V and J genes are TRBV7-3 and TRBJ1-1, with a weak D call TRBD1 (5 bases). Trimming took off 5 bases at V and 11 bases at J, with 12 bases between the two ends. Germline lookup yields CDR1 SGHTA and CDR2 FQGTGA. The CDR3 is made up of 11 amino acids. CDR3 in DNA: TGTGCCAGCAGCCAGGCGGGGGAGGCTTTCTTT. Its protein is CASSQAGEAFF.

Details on this clone: The same CDR3 also results from other DNA sequences found in this sample. This chain connects TRBV30 to TRBJ1-5; possible D gene TRBD1, 6 bases. Germline V gene lookup returns CDR1 GTSNPN and CDR2 SVGIG (reference sequence). V shed 0 bases and J shed 5 bases, with 8 bases lying between them. The CDR3 contains 13 residues. The CDR3: CAWSVQGYQPQHF. CDR3 nucleotides: TGTGCCTGGAGTGTACAGGGCTATCAGCCCCAGCATTTT. Complete variable domain (other parts from reference TRBV30 and TRBJ1-5): SQTIHQWPATLVQPVGSPLSLECTVEGTSNPNLYWYRQAAGRGLQLLFYSVGIGQISSEVPQNLSASRPQDRQFILSSKKLLLSDSGFYLCAWSVQGYQPQHFGDGTRLSIL.

The chain links TRBV5-1 to TRBJ2-7, with a possible D match to TRBD2 (6 bases). Per germline, CDR1 SGHRS and CDR2 YFSETQ. The CDR3 runs to 15 residues. The germline V and J ends were trimmed by 2 bases and 3 bases, with 15 bases remaining between them. This CDR3 is CASSFFAGLRYEQYF. CDR3 DNA: TGCGCCAGCAGCTTTTTCGCGGGGTTACGCTACGAGCAGTACTTC.

The chain uses TRBV6-1 and TRBJ1-2; 8 nucleotides match TRBD1. The junction had 9 bases not matched to a gene; V was cut back by 0 bases and J by 0 bases. Germline V gene lookup returns CDR1 MNHNS and CDR2 SASEGT. The CDR3 extends over 18 amino acids. The CDR3 loop is CASSEATRTGLANYGYTF. CDR3 nucleotides: TGTGCCAGCAGTGAAGCTACCAGGACAGGGCTCGCTAACTATGGCTACACCTTC.

The CDR3 DNA is TGTGCCAGCAGCCGACTAGCACAGGTTAGGTTCAACGAGCAGTACTTC. The encoded protein is CASSRLAQVRFNEQYF. This chain links TRBV14 with TRBJ2-7, with 7 bases fitting TRBD2. Germline trimming cut 4 bases from V and 5 bases from J; bases unmatched to any gene: 14. This CDR3 contains 16 residues. The germline gives CDR1 SGHDN, CDR2 FVKESK.

This clone was seen just once. The rearrangement links TRBV5-6 to TRBJ2-2; D may be TRBD1 (7 bases). The germline V gene has CDR1 SGHDT and CDR2 YYEEEE. The CDR3 is 18 residues long. V was clipped by 1 base and J by 7 bases, with 23 bases between them. The CDR3 loop reads CASSLYGGSGTELGELFF. CDR3 DNA: TGTGCCAGCAGCTTGTATGGGGGGTCCGGGACAGAACTCGGGGAGCTGTTTTTT.

The sample holds one count of this clone. V usage is TRBV7-9 and J usage is TRBJ1-1; no clear D gene. CDR3 length equals 13 residues. Trimming pared 0 bases from V and 3 bases from J, leaving 5 bases between. Germline V lookup: CDR1 SEHNR, CDR2 FQNEAQ (reference sequence). The chain's CDR3 is CASSLAADTEAFF. CDR3 bases: TGTGCCAGCAGCTTAGCGGCTGACACTGAAGCTTTCTTT.

The chain has TRBV5-1 and TRBJ2-5; a weak D match, TRBD2 (6 bases). Germline V gene lookup returns CDR1 SGHRS and CDR2 YFSETQ. The CDR3 contains 14 residues. V was clipped by 0 bases and J by 2 bases, with 8 bases between them. CDR3 coding DNA: TGCGCCAGCAGCTTGGCCGGGAGACAAGAGACCCAGTACTTC. Translating gives CASSLAGRQETQYF.

The chain uses TRBV7-2 and TRBJ2-7; 9 bases are a match to TRBD2. In germline, CDR1 is SGHTA, CDR2 FQGNSA. The CDR3 sequence is 16 residues long. The V and J ends lost 2 bases and 1 base, in that order; junction bases with no gene match: 6. CDR3 residues: CASSLSGSGRSYEQYF. The CDR3 bases are TGTGCCAGCAGCTTATCGGGGAGCGGGAGGTCCTACGAGCAGTACTTC.

This rearrangement joins TRBV7-2 to TRBJ2-7; D is ambiguous. Looked up from germline, CDR1 is SGHTA and CDR2 is FQGNSA. This CDR3 comprises 18 residues. Trimming took 2 bases from V and 5 from J, leaving 25 bases between them. The CDR3 DNA sequence: TGTGCCAGCAGCTTAATTCATCAGTTTTCCCCAAAGAGCGACGAGCAGTACTTC. Protein sequence: CASSLIHQFSPKSDEQYF.

The chain's CDR3 is CSVEDLRGTDNEQFF. The CDR3 nucleotides are TGCAGCGTTGAAGATCTTAGGGGCACGGACAATGAGCAGTTCTTC. This rearrangement joins TRBV29-1 to TRBJ2-1, with TRBD1 as a possible D gene (5 bases). Trimming shortened V by 0 bases and J by 5 bases, and 14 bases separated the two germline ends. The CDR3 is made up of 15 amino acids. From germline, CDR1 is SQVTM and CDR2 ANQGSEA.